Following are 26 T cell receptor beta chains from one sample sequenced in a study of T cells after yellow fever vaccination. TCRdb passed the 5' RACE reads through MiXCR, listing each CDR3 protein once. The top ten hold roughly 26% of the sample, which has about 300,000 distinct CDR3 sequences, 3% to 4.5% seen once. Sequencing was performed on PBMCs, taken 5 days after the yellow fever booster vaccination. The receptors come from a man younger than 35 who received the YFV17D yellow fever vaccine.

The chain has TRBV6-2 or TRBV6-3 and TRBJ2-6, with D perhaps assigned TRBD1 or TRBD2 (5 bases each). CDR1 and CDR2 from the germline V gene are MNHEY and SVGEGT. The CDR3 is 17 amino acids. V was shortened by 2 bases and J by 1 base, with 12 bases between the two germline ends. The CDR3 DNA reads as TGTGCCAGCAGTTACCGGGACGGTCTATCTGGGGCCAACGTCCTGACTTTC. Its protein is CASSYRDGLSGANVLTF.

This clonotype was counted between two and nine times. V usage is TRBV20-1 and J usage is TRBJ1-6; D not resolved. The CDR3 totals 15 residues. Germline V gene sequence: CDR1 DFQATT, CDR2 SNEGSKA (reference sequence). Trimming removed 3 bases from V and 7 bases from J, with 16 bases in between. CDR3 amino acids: CSARSPPRRNSPLHF. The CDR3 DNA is TGCAGTGCTAGGTCTCCACCAAGGAGGAATTCACCCCTCCACTTT.

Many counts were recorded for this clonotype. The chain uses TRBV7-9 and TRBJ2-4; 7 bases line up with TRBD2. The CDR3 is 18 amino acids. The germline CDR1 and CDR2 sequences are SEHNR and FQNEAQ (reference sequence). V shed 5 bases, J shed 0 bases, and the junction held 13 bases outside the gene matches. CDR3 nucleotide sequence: TGTGCCAGCAGCCCGAACCTAGCGGCCGAGAGAGCCAAAAACATTCAGTACTTC. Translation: CASSPNLAAERAKNIQYF.

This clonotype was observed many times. The CDR3 loop is CASSLEVGRSSGNTIYF. The CDR3 DNA reads TGTGCCAGCAGCTTAGAGGTTGGACGCTCCTCTGGAAACACCATATATTTT. This chain joins TRBV7-2 and TRBJ1-3; D is undetermined. The germline V and J ends were trimmed by 1 base and 0 bases, with 13 bases remaining between them. This CDR3 has 17 residues. The germline gives CDR1 SGHTA, CDR2 FQGNSA.

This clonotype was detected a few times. The CDR3 region is CASSLVGLSYEQYF. Here the CDR3 DNA reads TGTGCCAGCAGCTTAGTGGGACTGAGTTACGAGCAGTACTTC. The genes are TRBV7-9 and TRBJ2-7, with TRBD2 as a possible D gene (6 bases). CDR3 size: 14 residues. V dropped 1 base and J dropped 4 bases, with 11 bases sitting between them. Germline V gene data show CDR1 as SEHNR and CDR2 as FQNEAQ (reference sequence).

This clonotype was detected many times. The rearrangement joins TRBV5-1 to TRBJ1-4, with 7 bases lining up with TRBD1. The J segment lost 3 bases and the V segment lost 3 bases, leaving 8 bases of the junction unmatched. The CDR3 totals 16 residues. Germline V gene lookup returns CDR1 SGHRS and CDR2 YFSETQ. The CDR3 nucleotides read TGCGCCAGCAGCTCGGTCGAGGGGGCGGCTAATGAAAAACTGTTTTTT. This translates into CASSSVEGAANEKLFF.

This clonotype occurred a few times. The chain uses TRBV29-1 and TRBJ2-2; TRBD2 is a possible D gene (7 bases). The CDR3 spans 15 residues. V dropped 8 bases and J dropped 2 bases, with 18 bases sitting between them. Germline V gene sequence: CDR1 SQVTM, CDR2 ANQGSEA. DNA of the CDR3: TGCAGCACCAGTGGGGGGGGCAGAAACACCGGGGAGCTGTTTTTT. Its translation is CSTSGGGRNTGELFF.

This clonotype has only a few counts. The CDR3 loop is CASSFQRGDQETQYF. The CDR3 nucleotides are TGTGCCAGCAGCTTCCAGCGGGGTGACCAAGAGACCCAGTACTTC. The V gene is TRBV7-2, the J gene TRBJ2-5, with TRBD2 identical over 7 bases. Germline V lookup: CDR1 SGHTA, CDR2 FQGNSA. The junction had 4 bases not matched to a gene; V was cut back by 3 bases and J by 0 bases. The CDR3 runs 15 residues.

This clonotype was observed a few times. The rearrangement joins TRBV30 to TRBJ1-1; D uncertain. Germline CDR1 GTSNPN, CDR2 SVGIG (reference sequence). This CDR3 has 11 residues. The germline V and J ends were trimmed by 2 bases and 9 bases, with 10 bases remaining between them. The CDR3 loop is CAWSPRRKAFF. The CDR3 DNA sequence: TGTGCCTGGAGTCCGAGAAGGAAAGCTTTCTTT.

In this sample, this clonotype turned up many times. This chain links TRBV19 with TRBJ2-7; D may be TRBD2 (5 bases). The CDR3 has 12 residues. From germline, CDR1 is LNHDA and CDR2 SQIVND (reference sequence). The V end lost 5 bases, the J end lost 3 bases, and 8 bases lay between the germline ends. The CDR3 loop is CASSPGFYEQYF. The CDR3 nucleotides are TGTGCCAGTAGTCCGGGGTTCTACGAGCAGTACTTC. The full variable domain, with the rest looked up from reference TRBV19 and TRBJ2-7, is DGGITQSPKYLFRKEGQNVTLSCEQNLNHDAMYWYRQDPGQGLRLIYYSQIVNDFQKGDIAEGYSVSREKKESFPLTVTSAQKNPTAFYLCASSPGFYEQYFGPGTRLTVT.

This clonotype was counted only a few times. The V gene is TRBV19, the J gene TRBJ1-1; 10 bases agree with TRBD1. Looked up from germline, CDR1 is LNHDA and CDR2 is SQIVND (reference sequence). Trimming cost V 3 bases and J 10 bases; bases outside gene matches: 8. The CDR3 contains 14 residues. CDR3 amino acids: CASSIVLRDRGAFF. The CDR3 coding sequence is TGTGCCAGTAGTATCGTTCTCCGGGACAGGGGAGCTTTCTTT.

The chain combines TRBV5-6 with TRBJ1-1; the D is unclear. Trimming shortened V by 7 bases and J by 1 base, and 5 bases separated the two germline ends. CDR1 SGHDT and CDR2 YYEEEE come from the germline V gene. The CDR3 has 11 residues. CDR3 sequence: CASVRNTEAFF. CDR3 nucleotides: TGTGCCAGCGTAAGGAACACTGAAGCTTTCTTT.

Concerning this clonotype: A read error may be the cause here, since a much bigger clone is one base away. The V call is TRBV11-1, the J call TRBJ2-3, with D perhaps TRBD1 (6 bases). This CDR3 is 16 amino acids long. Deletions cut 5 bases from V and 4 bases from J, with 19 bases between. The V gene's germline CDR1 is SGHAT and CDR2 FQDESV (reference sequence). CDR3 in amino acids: CASSGPGSGASDTQYF. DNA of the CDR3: TGTGCCAGCAGCGGCCCCGGGTCAGGGGCATCAGATACGCAGTATTTT.

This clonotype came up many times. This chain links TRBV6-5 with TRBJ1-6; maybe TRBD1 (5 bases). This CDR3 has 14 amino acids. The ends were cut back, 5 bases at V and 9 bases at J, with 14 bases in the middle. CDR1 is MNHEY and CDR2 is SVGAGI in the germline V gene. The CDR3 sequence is CASSPGIGGSPLHF. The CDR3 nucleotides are TGTGCCAGCAGTCCCGGCATCGGGGGTTCACCCCTCCACTTT.

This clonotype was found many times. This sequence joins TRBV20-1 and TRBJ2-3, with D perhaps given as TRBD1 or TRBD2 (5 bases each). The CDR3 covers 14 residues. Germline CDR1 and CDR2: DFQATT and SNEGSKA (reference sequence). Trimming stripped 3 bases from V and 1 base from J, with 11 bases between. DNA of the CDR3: TGCAGTGCTAGCCCCGGGGCCGGCACAGATACGCAGTATTTT. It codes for CSASPGAGTDTQYF.

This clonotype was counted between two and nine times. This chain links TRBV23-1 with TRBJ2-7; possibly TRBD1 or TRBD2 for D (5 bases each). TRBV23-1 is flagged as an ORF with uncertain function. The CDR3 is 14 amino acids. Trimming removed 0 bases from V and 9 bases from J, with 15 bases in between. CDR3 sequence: CASSQSLGEEGQYV. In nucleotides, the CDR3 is TGCGCCAGCAGTCAATCTTTGGGGGAAGAAGGGCAGTACGTC.

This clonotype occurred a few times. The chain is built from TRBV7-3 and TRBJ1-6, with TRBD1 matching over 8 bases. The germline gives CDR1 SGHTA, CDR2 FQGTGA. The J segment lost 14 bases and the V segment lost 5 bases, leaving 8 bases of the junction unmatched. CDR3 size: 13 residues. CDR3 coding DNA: TGTGCCAGCAGCCCAGGACAGGGATCAACCCTCCACTTT. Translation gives CASSPGQGSTLHF.

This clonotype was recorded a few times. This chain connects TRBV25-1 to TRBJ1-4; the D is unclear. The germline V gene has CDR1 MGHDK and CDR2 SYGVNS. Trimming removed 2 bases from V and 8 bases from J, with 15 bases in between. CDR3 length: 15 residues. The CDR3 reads CASSERRYGEEKLFF. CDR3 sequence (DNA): TGTGCCAGCAGTGAACGACGATACGGCGAGGAAAAACTGTTTTTT.

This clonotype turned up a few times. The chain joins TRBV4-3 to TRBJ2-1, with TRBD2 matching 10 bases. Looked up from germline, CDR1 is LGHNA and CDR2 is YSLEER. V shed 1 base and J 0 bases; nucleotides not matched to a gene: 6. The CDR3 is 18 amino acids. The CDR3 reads CASSQGVAGGNSYNEQFF. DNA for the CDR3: TGCGCCAGCAGCCAAGGTGTAGCGGGGGGCAACTCCTACAATGAGCAGTTCTTC.

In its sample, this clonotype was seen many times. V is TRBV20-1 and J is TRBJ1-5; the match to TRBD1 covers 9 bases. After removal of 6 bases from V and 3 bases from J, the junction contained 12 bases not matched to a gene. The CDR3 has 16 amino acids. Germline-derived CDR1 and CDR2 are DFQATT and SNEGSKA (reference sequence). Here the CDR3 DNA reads TGCAGTGCGCTGAACAGGGGGCAGTTTGTCAATCAGCCCCAGCATTTT. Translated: CSALNRGQFVNQPQHF.

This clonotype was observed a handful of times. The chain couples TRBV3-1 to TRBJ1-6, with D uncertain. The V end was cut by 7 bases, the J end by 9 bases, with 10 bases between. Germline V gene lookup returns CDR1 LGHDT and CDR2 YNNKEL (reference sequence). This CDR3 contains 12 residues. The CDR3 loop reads CASTLQSSPLHF. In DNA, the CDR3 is TGTGCCAGCACCCTACAGAGTTCACCCCTCCACTTT.

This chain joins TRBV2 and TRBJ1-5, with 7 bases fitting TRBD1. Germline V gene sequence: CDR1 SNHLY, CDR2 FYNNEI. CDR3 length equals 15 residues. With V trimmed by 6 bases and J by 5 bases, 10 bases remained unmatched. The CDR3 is CASRVRGPAHQPQHF. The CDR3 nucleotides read TGTGCCAGCAGAGTTAGGGGGCCCGCGCATCAGCCCCAGCATTTT.

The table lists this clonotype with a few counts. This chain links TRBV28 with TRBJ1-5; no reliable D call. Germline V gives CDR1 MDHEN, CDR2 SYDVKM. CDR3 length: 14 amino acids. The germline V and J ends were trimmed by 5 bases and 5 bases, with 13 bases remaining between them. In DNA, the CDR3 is TGTGCCAGCAGTGCCGCAATGGCCGATCAGCCCCAGCATTTT. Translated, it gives CASSAAMADQPQHF.

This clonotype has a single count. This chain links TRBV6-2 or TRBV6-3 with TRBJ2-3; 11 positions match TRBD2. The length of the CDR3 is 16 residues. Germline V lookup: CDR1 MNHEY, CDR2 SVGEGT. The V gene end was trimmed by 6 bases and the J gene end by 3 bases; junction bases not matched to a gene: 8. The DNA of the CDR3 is TGTGCCAGCAGCCCGACTAGCGGGGATGGGACAGATACGCAGTATTTT. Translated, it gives CASSPTSGDGTDTQYF.

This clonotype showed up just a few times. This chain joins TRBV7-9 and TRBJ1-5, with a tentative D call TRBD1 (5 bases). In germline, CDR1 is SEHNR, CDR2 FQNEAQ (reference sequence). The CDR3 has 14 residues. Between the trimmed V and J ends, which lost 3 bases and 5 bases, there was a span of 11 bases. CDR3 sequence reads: CASSFGGSDQPQHF. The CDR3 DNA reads TGTGCCAGCAGCTTCGGGGGATCGGATCAGCCCCAGCATTTT.

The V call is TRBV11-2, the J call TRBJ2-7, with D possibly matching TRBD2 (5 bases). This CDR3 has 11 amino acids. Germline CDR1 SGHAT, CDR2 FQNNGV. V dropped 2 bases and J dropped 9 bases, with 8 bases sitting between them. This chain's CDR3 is CASSLYRGQYV. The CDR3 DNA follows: TGTGCCAGCAGCTTATATCGGGGGCAGTACGTC.